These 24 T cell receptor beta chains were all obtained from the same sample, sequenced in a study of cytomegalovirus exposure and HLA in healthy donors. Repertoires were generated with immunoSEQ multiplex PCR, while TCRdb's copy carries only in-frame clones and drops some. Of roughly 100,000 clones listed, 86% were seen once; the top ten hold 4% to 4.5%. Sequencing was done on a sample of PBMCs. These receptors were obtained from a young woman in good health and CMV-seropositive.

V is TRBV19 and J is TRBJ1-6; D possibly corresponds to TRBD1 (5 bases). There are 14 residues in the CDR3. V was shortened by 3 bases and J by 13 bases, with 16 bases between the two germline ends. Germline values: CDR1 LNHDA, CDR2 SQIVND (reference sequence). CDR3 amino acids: CASSIGRDPQPLHF. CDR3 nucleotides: TGTGCCAGTAGTATTGGCAGGGATCCTCAGCCCCTCCACTTT.

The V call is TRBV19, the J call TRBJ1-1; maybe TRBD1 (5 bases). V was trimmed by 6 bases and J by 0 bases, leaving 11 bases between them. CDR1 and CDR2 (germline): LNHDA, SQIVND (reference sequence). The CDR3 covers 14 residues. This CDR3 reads CASRSRQLNTEAFF. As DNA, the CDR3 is TGTGCCAGTAGATCAAGACAGCTGAACACTGAAGCTTTCTTT.

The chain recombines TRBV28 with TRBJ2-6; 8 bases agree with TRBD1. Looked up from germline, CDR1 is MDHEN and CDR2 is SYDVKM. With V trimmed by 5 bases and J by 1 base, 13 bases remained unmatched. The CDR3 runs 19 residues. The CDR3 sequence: CASSRRTGSHLSGANVLTF. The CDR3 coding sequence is TGTGCCAGCAGTCGACGGACAGGGTCTCATCTATCTGGGGCCAACGTCCTGACTTTC.

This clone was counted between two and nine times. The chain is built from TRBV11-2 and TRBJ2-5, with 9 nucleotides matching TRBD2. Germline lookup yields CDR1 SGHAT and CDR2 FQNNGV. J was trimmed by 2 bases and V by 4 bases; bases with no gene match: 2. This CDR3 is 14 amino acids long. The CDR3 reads CASSSAGGQETQYF. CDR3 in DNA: TGTGCCAGCAGCTCTGCGGGGGGGCAAGAGACCCAGTACTTC.

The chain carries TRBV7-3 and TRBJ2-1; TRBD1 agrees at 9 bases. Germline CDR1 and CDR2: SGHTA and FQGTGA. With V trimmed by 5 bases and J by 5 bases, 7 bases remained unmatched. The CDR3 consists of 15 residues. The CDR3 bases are TGTGCCAGCAGCCCAGACAGGGGGGGGCACAATGAGCAGTTCTTC. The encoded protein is CASSPDRGGHNEQFF.

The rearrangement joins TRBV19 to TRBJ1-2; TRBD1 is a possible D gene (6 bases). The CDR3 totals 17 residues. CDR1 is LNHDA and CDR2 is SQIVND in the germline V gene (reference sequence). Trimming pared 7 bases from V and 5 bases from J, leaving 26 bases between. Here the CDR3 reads CASISPPGTQASYGYTF. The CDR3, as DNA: TGTGCCAGTATCTCACCGCCAGGGACACAAGCTTCGTATGGCTACACCTTC.

CDR3 region: CASRGGVNSPLHF. For the CDR3, the DNA is TGTGCCAGCAGGGGGGGGGTGAATTCACCCCTCCACTTT. This rearrangement joins TRBV28 to TRBJ1-6, with D possibly matching TRBD1 (5 bases). V dropped 6 bases and J dropped 7 bases, with 10 bases sitting between them. Germline-derived CDR1 and CDR2 are MDHEN and SYDVKM. The length of the CDR3 is 13 residues.

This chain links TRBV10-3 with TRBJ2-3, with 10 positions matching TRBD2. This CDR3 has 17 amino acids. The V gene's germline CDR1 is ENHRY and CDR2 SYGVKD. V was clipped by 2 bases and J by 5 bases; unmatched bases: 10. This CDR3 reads CAISEGLAGGSGDTQYF. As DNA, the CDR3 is TGTGCCATCAGTGAGGGGTTAGCGGGAGGTTCGGGAGATACGCAGTATTTT.

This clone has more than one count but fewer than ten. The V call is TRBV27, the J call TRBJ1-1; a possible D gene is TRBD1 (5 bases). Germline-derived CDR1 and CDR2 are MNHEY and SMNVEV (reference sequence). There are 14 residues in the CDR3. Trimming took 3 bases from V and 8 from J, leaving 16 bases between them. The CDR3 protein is CASSFLPPAGEAFF. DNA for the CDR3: TGTGCCAGCAGTTTTCTTCCCCCCGCAGGGGAAGCTTTCTTT.

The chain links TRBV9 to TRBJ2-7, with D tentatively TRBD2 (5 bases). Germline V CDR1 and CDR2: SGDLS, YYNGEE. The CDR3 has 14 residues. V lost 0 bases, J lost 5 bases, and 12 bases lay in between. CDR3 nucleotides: TGTGCCAGCAGCGTAGGTCGGAGCGGACACGAGCAGTACTTC. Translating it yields CASSVGRSGHEQYF.

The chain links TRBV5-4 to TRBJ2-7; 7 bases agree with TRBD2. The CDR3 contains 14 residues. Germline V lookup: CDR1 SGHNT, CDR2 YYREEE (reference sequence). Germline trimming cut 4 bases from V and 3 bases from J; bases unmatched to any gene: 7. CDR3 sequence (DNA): TGTGCCAGCAGCACCGGGACGGGGGGCTACGAGCAGTACTTC. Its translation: CASSTGTGGYEQYF.

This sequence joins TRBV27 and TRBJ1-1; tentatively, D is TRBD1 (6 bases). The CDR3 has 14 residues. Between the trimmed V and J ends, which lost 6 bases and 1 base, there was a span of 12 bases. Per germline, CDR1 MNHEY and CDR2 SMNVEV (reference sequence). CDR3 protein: CASSLGGRNTEAFF. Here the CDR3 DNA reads TGTGCCAGCAGCTTGGGGGGGCGGAACACTGAAGCTTTCTTT.

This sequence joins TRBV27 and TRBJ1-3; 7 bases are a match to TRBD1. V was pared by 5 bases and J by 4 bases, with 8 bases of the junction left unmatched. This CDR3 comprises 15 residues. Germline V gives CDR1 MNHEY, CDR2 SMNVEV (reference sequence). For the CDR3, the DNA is TGTGCCAGCAGTCTCCTCGGGACAGAAGGAAACACCATATATTTT. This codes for CASSLLGTEGNTIYF.

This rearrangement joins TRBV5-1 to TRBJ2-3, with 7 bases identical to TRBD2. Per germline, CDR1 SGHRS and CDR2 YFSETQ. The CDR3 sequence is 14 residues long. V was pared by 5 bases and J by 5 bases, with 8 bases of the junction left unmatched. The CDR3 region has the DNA TGCGCCAGCAGGAGCGGCGGGGAGGGAGATACGCAGTATTTT. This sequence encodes CASRSGGEGDTQYF.

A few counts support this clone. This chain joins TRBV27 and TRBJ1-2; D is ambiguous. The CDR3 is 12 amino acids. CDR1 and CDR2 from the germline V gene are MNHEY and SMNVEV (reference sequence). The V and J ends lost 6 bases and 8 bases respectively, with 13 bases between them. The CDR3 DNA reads TGTGCCAGCAGCCCGATCGGGGTCGGCTACACCTTC. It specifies CASSPIGVGYTF.

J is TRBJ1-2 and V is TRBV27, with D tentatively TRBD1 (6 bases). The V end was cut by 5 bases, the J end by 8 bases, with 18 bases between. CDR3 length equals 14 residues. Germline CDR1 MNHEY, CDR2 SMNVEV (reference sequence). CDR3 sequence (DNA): TGTGCCAGCAGTAGGGGGGGCGGAATTTCAGGCTACACCTTC. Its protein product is CASSRGGGISGYTF.

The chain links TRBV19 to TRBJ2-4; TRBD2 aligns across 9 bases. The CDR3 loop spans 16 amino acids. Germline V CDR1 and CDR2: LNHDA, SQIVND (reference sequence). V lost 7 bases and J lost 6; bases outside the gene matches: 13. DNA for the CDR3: TGTGCCAGTACCAGGGCTAGCGGGGCAGACGGAAACATTCAGTACTTC. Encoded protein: CASTRASGADGNIQYF.

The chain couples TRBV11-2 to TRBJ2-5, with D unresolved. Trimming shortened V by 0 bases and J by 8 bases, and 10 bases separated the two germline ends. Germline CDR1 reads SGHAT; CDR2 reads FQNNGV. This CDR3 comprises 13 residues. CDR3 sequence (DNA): TGTGCCAGCAGCTTAGAAGGAGACCAAACCCAGTACTTC. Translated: CASSLEGDQTQYF.

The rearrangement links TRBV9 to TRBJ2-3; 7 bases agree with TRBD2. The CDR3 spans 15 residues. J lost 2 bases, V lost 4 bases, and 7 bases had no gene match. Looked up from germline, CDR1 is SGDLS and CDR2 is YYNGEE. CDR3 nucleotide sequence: TGTGCCAGCAGCACCGAAGCGGGGTCCACAGATACGCAGTATTTT. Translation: CASSTEAGSTDTQYF.

CDR3 coding DNA: TGCGCCAGCAGCCCAGGGTCTAATGAAAAACTGTTTTTT. It specifies CASSPGSNEKLFF. The chain couples TRBV5-1 to TRBJ1-4, with D maybe TRBD1 (5 bases). This CDR3 spans 13 amino acids. The V gene lost 4 bases and the J gene lost 3 bases, with 7 bases spanning the gap. Germline V gene sequence: CDR1 SGHRS, CDR2 YFSETQ. Combining the CDR3 with reference TRBV5-1 and TRBJ1-4 gives the whole variable domain KAGVTQTPRYLIKTRGQQVTLSCSPISGHRSVSWYQQTPGQGLQFLFEYFSETQRNKGNFPGRFSGRQFSNSRSEMNVSTLELGDSALYLCASSPGSNEKLFFGSGTQLSVL.

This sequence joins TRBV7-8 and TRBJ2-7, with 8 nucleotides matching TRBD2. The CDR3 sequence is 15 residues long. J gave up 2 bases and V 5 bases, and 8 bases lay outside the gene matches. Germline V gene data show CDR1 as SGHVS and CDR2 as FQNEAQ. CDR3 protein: CASSPRREATYEQYF. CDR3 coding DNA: TGTGCCAGCAGCCCACGGCGGGAGGCAACCTACGAGCAGTACTTC.

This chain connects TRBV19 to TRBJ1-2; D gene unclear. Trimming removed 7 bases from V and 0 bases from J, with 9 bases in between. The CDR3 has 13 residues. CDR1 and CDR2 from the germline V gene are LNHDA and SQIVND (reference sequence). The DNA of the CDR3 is TGTGCCAGTATGACACCAGCTAACTATGGCTACACCTTC. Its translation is CASMTPANYGYTF. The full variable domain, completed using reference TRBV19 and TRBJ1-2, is DGGITQSPKYLFRKEGQNVTLSCEQNLNHDAMYWYRQDPGQGLRLIYYSQIVNDFQKGDIAEGYSVSREKKESFPLTVTSAQKNPTAFYLCASMTPANYGYTFGSGTRLTVV.

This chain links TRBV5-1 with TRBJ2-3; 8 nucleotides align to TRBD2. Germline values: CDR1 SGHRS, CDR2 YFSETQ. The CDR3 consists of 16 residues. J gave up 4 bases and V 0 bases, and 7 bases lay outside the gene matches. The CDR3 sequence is CASSLAVAGKADTQYF. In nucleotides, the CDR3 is TGCGCCAGCAGCTTGGCGGTAGCGGGGAAGGCAGATACGCAGTATTTT.

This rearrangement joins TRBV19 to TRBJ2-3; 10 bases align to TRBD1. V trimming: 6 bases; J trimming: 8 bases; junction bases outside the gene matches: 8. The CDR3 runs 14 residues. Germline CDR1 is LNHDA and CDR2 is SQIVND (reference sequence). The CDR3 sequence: CASRRDRGLGTQYF. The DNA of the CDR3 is TGTGCCAGTAGGAGGGACAGGGGACTAGGTACGCAGTATTTT.